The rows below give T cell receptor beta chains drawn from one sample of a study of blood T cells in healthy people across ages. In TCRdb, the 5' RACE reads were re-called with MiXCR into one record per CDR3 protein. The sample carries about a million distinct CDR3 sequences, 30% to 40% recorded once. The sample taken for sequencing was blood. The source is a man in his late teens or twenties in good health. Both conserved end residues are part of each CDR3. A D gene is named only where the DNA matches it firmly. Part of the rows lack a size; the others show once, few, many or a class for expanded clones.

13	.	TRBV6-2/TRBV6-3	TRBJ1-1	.	TGTGCCAGCAGTCGGCTCAGAGACACTGAAGCTTTCTTT	CASSRLRDTEAFF
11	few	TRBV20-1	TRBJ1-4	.	TGCAGTGCTAGAGATTGGGAGGAACTGTTTTTT	CSARDWEELFF
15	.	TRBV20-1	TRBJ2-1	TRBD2	TGCAGTGCTAAAAGGGGAGGGGAGATATACAAGGAGCAGTTCTTC	CSAKRGGEIYKEQFF
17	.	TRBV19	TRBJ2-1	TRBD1	TGTGCCAGTAGTACCGTCTATCGTGCAGGGGGCTACAATGAGCAGTTCTTC	CASSTVYRAGGYNEQFF
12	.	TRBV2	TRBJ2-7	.	TGTGCCAGCAGTGAATTCGACTACGAGCAGTACTTC	CASSEFDYEQYF
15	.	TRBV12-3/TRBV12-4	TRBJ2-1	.	TGTGCCAGCAGTTTAGCGGGGAGGAAATACAATGAGCAGTTCTTC	CASSLAGRKYNEQFF
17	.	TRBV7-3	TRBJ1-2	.	TGTGCCAGCAGCCCCCGCGGGGGTACTAATACTAACTATGGCTACACCTTC	CASSPRGGTNTNYGYTF
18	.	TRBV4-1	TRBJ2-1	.	TGCGCCAGCAGCCAAGATCCCCGCAGGGCCGGGAAGTACAATGAGCAGTTCTTC	CASSQDPRRAGKYNEQFF
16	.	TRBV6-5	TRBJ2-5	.	TGTGCCAGCAGTTACTCGTCGCTAGCGTCCCCCAATGAGCAGTACTTC	CASSYSSLASPNEQYF
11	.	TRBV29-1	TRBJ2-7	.	TGCAGCGGAGCCGGGACGGACGAGCAGTACTTC	CSGAGTDEQYF
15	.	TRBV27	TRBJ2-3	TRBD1	TGTGCCAGCAGCATAAGGGACAGTAAAATCGGTACGCAGTATTTT	CASSIRDSKIGTQYF
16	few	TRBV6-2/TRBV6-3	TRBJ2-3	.	TGTGCCAGCAGTTATAAGGGGGGGCTGAGCACAGATACGCAGTATTTT	CASSYKGGLSTDTQYF
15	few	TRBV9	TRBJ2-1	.	TGTGCCAGCAGCGTAGCAGAGGGGCGGTACAATGAGCAGTTCTTC	CASSVAEGRYNEQFF
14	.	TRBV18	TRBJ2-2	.	TGTGCCAGCTCACCACCGGTGGACACCGGGGAGCTGTTTTTT	CASSPPVDTGELFF
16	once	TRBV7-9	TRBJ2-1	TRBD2	TGTGCCAGCAGCTTAGCGACTGGGACTAGCGGTAATGAGCAGTTCTTC	CASSLATGTSGNEQFF
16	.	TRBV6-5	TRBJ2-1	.	TGTGCCAGCAGTTACTCGATCCGGGGAAGGGACAATGAGCAGTTCTTC	CASSYSIRGRDNEQFF
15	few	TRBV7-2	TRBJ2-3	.	TGTGCCAGCAGCTTCAGGCCTAGTATTACAGATACGCAGTATTTT	CASSFRPSITDTQYF
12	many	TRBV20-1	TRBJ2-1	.	TGCAGTACGCTCATCTTCGATACTGAGCAGTTCTTC	CSTLIFDTEQFF
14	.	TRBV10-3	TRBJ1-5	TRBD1	TGTGCCATCAAGGGGGCGCGAAACAATCAGCCCCAGCATTTT	CAIKGARNNQPQHF
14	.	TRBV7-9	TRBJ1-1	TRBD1	TGTGCCAGCAGCTCGTGGACAGGGGAGACTGAAGCTTTCTTT	CASSSWTGETEAFF
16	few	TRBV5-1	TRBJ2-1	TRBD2	TGCGCCAGCAGCTTCCCGACTAGCGGAGCCTACAATGAGCAGTTCTTC	CASSFPTSGAYNEQFF
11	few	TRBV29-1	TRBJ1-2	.	TGCAGCGTTGAAAAAGGGGCTAGCTACACCTTC	CSVEKGASYTF
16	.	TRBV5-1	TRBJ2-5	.	TGCGCCAGCAGCTTGGTCAAACACCCAAGTCAAGAGACCCAGTACTTC	CASSLVKHPSQETQYF
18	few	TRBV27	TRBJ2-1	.	TGTGCCAGCAGTTTAGGAGGGGGAATACTGAGCTCCTACAATGAGCAGTTCTTC	CASSLGGGILSSYNEQFF
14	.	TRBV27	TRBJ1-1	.	TGTGCCAGCAAAAGTTTCGCTCTTAACACTGAAGCTTTCTTT	CASKSFALNTEAFF
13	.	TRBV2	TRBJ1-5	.	TGTGCCAGCATTACCTCCAGCAATCAGCCCCAGCATTTT	CASITSSNQPQHF
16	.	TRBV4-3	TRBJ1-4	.	TGCGCCAGCAGCCAAGATCGAGCCGCAACTGATGAAAAACTGTTTTTT	CASSQDRAATDEKLFF
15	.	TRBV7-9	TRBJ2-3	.	TGTGCCAGCAGCTCCCGGCCAATGGGCCCAGATACGCAGTATTTT	CASSSRPMGPDTQYF
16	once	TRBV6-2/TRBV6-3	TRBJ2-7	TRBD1	TGTGCCAGCAGTTACTCGCCGGACAGGGGTACCTACGAGCAGTACTTC	CASSYSPDRGTYEQYF
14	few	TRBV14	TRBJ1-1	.	TGTGCCAGCAGCCAAGACGGGGGGTGGGCTGAAGCTTTCTTT	CASSQDGGWAEAFF
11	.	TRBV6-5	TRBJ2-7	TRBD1	TGTGCCAGCAGTTACGGACAGGCCGAGTACTTC	CASSYGQAEYF
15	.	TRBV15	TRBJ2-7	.	TGTGCCACCAGCAGAGAGCCGGGAGCTTCCTACGAGCAGTACTTC	CATSREPGASYEQYF
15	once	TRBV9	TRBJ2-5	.	TGTGCCAGCAGCGTAGGTGGTTCTGTCCAAGAGGCCCAGTACTTC	CASSVGGSVQEAQYF
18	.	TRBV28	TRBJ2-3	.	TGTGCCAGCAGTTTCCACCCTACTGGCGGGCAAGACACAGATACGCAGTATTTT	CASSFHPTGGQDTDTQYF
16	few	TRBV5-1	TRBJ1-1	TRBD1	TGCGCCAGCAGCTTGACAGGGGAGGATTGGAACACTGAAGCTTTCTTT	CASSLTGEDWNTEAFF
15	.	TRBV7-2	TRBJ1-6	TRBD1	TGTGCCAGCAGCTCTACCGGGACAGGAAAGTCACCCCTCCACTTT	CASSSTGTGKSPLHF
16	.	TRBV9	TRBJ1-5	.	TGTGCCAGCAGCTCTGGAGGGGCATATAGCAATCAGCCCCAGCATTTT	CASSSGGAYSNQPQHF
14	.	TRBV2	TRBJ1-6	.	TGTGCCAGCAGGAGGACGCTTCTGCCGCCACCCCTCCACTTT	CASRRTLLPPPLHF
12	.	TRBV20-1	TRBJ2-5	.	TGCAGTGCTCCAGACAGGAAAGAGACCCAGTACTTC	CSAPDRKETQYF
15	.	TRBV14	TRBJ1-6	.	TGTGCCAGCAGCCAAGATTGGGGCTTTCGTTCACCCCTCCACTTT	CASSQDWGFRSPLHF
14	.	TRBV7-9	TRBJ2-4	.	TGTGCCAGCAGCTTAGGGCTGGGCACGAACATTCAGTACTTC	CASSLGLGTNIQYF
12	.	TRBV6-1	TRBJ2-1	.	TGTGCCAGCACGGACAGAAGGGATGAGCAGTTCTTC	CASTDRRDEQFF
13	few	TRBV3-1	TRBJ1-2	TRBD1	TGTGCCAGCAGCCCCACAGGGGTCAGTGGCTACACCTTC	CASSPTGVSGYTF
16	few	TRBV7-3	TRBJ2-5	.	TGTGCCAGCAGCTTAGGTTCTGCCTACAACCAAGAGACCCAGTACTTC	CASSLGSAYNQETQYF
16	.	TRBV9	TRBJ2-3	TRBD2	TGTGCCAGCAGCGCCTTACTAGCGGGAAGCACAGATACGCAGTATTTT	CASSALLAGSTDTQYF
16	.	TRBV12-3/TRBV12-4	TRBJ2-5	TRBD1	TGTGCCAGCAGTCCACCCGGGACAGGGAGATCAGATGAGCAGTACTTC	CASSPPGTGRSDEQYF
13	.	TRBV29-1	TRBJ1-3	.	TGCAGCGTTGACAGTCCTTCTGGAAACACCATATATTTT	CSVDSPSGNTIYF
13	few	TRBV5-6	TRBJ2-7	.	TGTGCCAGCAGGTCCACGGTCTCCTACGAGCAGTACTTC	CASRSTVSYEQYF
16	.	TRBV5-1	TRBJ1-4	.	TGCGCCAGCAGCTCGATAGAGGGTTCTAATGTAGAAAAACTGTTTTTT	CASSSIEGSNVEKLFF
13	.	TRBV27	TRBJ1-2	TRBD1	TGTGCCAGCAGTGCAGGGGGCTTCTACGGCTACACCTTC	CASSAGGFYGYTF
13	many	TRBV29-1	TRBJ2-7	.	TGCAGCGTTGAGGCAGGGACCCCCTACGAGCAGTACTTC	CSVEAGTPYEQYF
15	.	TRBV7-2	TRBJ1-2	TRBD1	TGTGCCAGCAGCGCATCAATTACGGGACAGTATGGCTACACCTTC	CASSASITGQYGYTF
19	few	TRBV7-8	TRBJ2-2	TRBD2	TGTGCCAGCAGCTTAGTAGCGGGGGGCCCCTTCGTTAACACCGGGGAGCTGTTTTTT	CASSLVAGGPFVNTGELFF